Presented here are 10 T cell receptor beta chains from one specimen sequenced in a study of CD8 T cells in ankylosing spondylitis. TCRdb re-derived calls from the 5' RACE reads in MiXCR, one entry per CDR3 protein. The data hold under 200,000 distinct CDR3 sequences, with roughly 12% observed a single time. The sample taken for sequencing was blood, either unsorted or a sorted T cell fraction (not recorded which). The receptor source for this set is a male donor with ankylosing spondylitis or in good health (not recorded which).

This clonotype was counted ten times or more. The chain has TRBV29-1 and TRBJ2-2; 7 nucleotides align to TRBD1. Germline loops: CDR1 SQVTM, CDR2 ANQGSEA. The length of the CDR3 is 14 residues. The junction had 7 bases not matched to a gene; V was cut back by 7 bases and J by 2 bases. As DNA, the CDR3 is TGCAGCGCAAACCGGGACAGCAACACCGGGGAGCTGTTTTTT. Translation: CSANRDSNTGELFF.

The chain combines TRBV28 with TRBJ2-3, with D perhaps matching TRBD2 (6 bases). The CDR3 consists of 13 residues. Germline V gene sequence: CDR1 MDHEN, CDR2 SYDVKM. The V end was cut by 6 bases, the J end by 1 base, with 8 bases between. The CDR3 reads CASRKRGTDTQYF. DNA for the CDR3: TGTGCCAGCAGAAAGCGGGGCACAGATACGCAGTATTTT.

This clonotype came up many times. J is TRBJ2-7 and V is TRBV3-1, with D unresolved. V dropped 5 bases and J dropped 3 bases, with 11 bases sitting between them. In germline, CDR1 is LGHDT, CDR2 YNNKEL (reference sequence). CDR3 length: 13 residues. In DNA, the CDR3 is TGTGCCAGCAGCTCCATCGGCCTCTACGAGCAGTACTTC. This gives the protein CASSSIGLYEQYF.

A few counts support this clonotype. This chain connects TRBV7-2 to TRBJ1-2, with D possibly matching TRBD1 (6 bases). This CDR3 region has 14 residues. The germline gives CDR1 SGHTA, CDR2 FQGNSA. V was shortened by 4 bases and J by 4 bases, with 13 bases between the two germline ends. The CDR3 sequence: CASSSTGQGYGYTF. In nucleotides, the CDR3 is TGTGCCAGCAGCTCAACGGGACAAGGCTATGGCTACACCTTC.

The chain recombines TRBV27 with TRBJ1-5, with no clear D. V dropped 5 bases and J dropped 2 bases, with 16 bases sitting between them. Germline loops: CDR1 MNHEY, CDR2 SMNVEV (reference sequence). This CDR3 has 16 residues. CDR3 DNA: TGTGCCAGCAGTCCCTACGTGGGCGGCGGCAATCAGCCCCAGCATTTT. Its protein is CASSPYVGGGNQPQHF.

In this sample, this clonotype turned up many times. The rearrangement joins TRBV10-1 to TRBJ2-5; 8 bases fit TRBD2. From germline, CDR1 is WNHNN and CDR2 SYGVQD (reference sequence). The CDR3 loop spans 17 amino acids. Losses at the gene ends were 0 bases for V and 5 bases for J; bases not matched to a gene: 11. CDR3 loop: CASSESFQGTRRETQYF. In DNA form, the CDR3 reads TGCGCCAGCAGTGAGTCGTTTCAGGGGACTAGACGGGAGACCCAGTACTTC.

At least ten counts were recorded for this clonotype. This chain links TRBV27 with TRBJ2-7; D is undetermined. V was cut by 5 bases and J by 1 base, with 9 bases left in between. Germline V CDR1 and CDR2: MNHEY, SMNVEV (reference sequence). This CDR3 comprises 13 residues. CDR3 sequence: CASSIDSSYEQYF. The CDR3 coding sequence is TGTGCCAGCAGTATCGACTCTTCCTACGAGCAGTACTTC.

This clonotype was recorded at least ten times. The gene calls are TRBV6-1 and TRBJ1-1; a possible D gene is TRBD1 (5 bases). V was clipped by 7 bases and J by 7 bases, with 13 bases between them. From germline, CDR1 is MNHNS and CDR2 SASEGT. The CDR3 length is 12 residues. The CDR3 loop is CASTKGAGEAFF. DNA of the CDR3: TGTGCCAGCACCAAAGGGGCAGGTGAAGCTTTCTTT.

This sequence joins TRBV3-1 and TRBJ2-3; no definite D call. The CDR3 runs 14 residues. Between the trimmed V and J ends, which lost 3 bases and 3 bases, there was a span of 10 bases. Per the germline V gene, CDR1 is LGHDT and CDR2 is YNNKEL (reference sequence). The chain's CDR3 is CASSQAATTDTQYF. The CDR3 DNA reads TGTGCCAGCAGCCAGGCCGCGACGACAGATACGCAGTATTTT.

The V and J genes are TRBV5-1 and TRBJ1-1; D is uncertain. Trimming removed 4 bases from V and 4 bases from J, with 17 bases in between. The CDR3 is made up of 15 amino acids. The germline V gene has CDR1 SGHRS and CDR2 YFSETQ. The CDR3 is CASSILDLGGTEAFF. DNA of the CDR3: TGCGCCAGCAGCATCCTGGACCTAGGTGGCACTGAAGCTTTCTTT.